Here is one TCR beta chain with its context. This entry is derived from a study of blood T cell repertoires in COVID-19. Across the study: COVID-19 samples from acute and convalescent phases originated in the United States, Italy and Spain. T cells, B-cell-depleted T cells, or PBMCs provided the cDNA or gDNA that served as material.

Authors' data handling: Using reference gene primer amplification, nucleated cell counts were estimated. Clones were read by immunoSEQ multiplex PCR, and TCRdb kept only the in-frame ones, dropping some. The V and J calls and clone size were taken over from that table, and D and trimming were inferred from the DNA. The table lists roughly 100,000 clones, around 82% of them singletons. This CDR3 comprises 16 residues. The junction had 11 bases not matched to a gene; V was cut back by 7 bases and J by 7 bases. Germline V gene sequence: CDR1 LNHDA, CDR2 SQIVND (reference sequence). This chain uses TRBV19 with TRBJ1-6; 9 positions agree with TRBD1. The sequencing input was peripheral blood. The receptor was isolated from a man aged 60-69 years with acute or convalescent COVID-19. CDR3 region: CASTITGTGKNSPLHF. CDR3 nucleotides: TGTGCCAGTACCATTACCGGGACAGGGAAAAATTCACCCCTCCACTTT. Full variable domain (outside the CDR3, taken from reference TRBV19 and TRBJ1-6): DGGITQSPKYLFRKEGQNVTLSCEQNLNHDAMYWYRQDPGQGLRLIYYSQIVNDFQKGDIAEGYSVSREKKESFPLTVTSAQKNPTAFYLCASTITGTGKNSPLHFGNGTRLTVT.